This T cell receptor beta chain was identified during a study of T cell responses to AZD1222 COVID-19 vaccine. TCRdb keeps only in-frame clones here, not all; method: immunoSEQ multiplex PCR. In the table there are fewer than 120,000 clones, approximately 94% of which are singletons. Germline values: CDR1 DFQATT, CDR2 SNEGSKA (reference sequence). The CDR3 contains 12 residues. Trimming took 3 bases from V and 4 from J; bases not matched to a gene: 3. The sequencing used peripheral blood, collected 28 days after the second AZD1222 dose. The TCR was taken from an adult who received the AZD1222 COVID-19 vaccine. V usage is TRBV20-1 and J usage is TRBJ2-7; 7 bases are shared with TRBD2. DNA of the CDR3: TGCAGTGCTAGTCCTAGCGGATACGAGCAGTACTTC. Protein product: CSASPSGYEQYF.